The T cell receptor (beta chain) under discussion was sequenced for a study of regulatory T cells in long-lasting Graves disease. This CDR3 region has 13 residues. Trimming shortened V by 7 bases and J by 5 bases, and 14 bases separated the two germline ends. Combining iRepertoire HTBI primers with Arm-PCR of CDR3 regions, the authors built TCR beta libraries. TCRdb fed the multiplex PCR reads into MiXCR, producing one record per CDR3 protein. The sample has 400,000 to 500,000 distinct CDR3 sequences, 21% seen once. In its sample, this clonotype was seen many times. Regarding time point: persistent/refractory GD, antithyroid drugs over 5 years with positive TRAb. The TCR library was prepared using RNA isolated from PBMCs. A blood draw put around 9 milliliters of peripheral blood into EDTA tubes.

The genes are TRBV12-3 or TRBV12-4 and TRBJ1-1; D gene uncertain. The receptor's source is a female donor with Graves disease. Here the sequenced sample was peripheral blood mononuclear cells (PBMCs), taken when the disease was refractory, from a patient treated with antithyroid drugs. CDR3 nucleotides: TGTGCCAGCACCCCCCTTGTGGAGACTGAAGCTTTCTTT. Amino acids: CASTPLVETEAFF.